The 11 T cell receptor beta chains given below trace back to one sample, sequenced in a study of T cell responses to AZD1222 COVID-19 vaccine (dated by TCRdb to about 2021). Libraries were prepared through the immunoSEQ multiplex PCR assay. TCRdb took over this immuneACCESS table, retaining in-frame rearrangements with V and J assigned. Such tables are incomplete; in checked studies, under half of the missing clones stem from an unresolved V gene, and the remainder is unexplained. Here the sample has around 190,000 clones; around nine tenths occur a single time. The ten largest clones add up to about 0.53% of the sample. Read against the paper, the sample's time point label means: baseline before first vaccination. The sample consisted of peripheral blood, taken on day 0 of AZD1222 vaccination. Receptors originate from an adult in good health.

J is TRBJ2-5 and V is TRBV6-4; 9 bases match TRBD2. The CDR3 totals 14 residues. Germline loops: CDR1 MRHNA, CDR2 SNTAGT. V lost 3 bases and J lost 4; bases outside the gene matches: 3. The CDR3 region has the DNA TGTGCCAGCAGTGAGTTAGCGGGAGCAGAGACCCAGTACTTC. Translation gives CASSELAGAETQYF.

The J gene is TRBJ2-7, the V gene TRBV7-6; tentative D call: TRBD2 (6 bases). V was trimmed by 4 bases and J by 3 bases, leaving 10 bases between them. The CDR3 has 13 amino acids. CDR1 is SGHVS and CDR2 is FNYEAQ in the germline V gene. Here the CDR3 reads CASSWGDSYEQYF. The CDR3 coding sequence is TGTGCCAGCAGCTGGGGGGATAGCTACGAGCAGTACTTC.

The chain is built from TRBV6-5 and TRBJ2-5; D gene uncertain. There are 11 residues in the CDR3. Deletions cut 3 bases from V and 5 bases from J, with 4 bases between. Germline loops: CDR1 MNHEY, CDR2 SVGAGI. The CDR3, as DNA: TGTGCCAGCAGTTATTTCGAGACCCAGTACTTC. Translation gives CASSYFETQYF.

The genes are TRBV12-3 or TRBV12-4 and TRBJ1-2; possibly TRBD1 for D (6 bases). The CDR3 spans 13 residues. V was pared by 6 bases and J by 8 bases, with 16 bases between. The CDR3 DNA reads as TGTGCCAGCAGCCCCGGGACACCGTTGGGCTACACCTTC. Residues: CASSPGTPLGYTF.

The chain links TRBV11-3 to TRBJ2-6, with D possibly TRBD2 on 6 matching bases. V was clipped by 5 bases and J by 0 bases, with 14 bases between them. The V gene's germline CDR1 is SGHNT and CDR2 YENEEA. This CDR3 comprises 17 residues. Written as DNA, the CDR3 is TGTGCCAGCAGCGCGGGACGGGGATCCTCTGGGGCCAACGTCCTGACTTTC. Its protein product is CASSAGRGSSGANVLTF.

J is TRBJ2-7 and V is TRBV4-1; D is uncertain. CDR1 is MGHRA, CDR2 YSYEKL, per germline. The length of the CDR3 is 14 residues. V was pared by 1 base and J by 2 bases, with 9 bases between. The DNA of the CDR3 is TGCGCCAGCAGCCAAGTTGGAGTTGCCTACGAGCAGTACTTC. The encoded protein is CASSQVGVAYEQYF.

The chain uses TRBV30 and TRBJ1-2; the D gene is possibly TRBD1 (5 bases). Germline V gene lookup returns CDR1 GTSNPN and CDR2 SVGIG (reference sequence). The CDR3 is 13 amino acids. Trimming removed 0 bases at V and 4 bases at J, with 9 bases between. The CDR3 loop reads CAWSVRGAYGYTF. Written as DNA, the CDR3 is TGTGCCTGGAGTGTACGCGGGGCCTATGGCTACACCTTC.

This clone came up a few times. The chain uses TRBV6-6 and TRBJ1-5; D gene uncertain. The germline CDR1 and CDR2 sequences are MNHNY and SVGAGI (reference sequence). The CDR3 totals 15 residues. The V end lost 0 bases, the J end lost 8 bases, and 14 bases lay between the germline ends. The CDR3 bases are TGTGCCAGCAGTTACTCGAGCCAACCGGGGAAGCCCCAGCATTTT. Amino acids: CASSYSSQPGKPQHF.

V gene TRBV4-1 combines with J gene TRBJ2-5; D remains unclear. V was trimmed by 0 bases and J by 6 bases, leaving 2 bases between them. Germline values: CDR1 MGHRA, CDR2 YSYEKL. This CDR3 is 11 amino acids long. DNA of the CDR3: TGCGCCAGCAGCCAAGAACAGACCCAGTACTTC. As protein: CASSQEQTQYF.

This chain joins TRBV9 and TRBJ2-2; maybe TRBD1 (5 bases). The CDR3 runs 15 residues. Trimming removed 4 bases from V and 1 base from J, with 11 bases in between. Germline V gene lookup returns CDR1 SGDLS and CDR2 YYNGEE. CDR3 protein: CASSPGAGNTGELFF. CDR3 nucleotides: TGTGCCAGCAGCCCTGGGGCAGGGAACACCGGGGAGCTGTTTTTT.

The chain recombines TRBV5-4 with TRBJ1-1, with D maybe TRBD1 (5 bases). The CDR3 extends over 15 amino acids. Germline CDR1 SGHNT, CDR2 YYREEE (reference sequence). V lost 6 bases to trimming and J lost 3 bases, with 18 bases between them. This chain's CDR3 is CASTPSAGGDTEAFF. CDR3 in DNA: TGTGCCAGCACCCCGTCGGCAGGAGGGGACACTGAAGCTTTCTTT. The full variable domain, in which reference TRBV5-4 and TRBJ1-1 provide the parts outside the CDR3, is ETGVTQSPTHLIKTRGQQVTLRCSSQSGHNTVSWYQQALGQGPQFIFQYYREEENGRGNFPPRFSGLQFPNYSSELNVNALELDDSALYLCASTPSAGGDTEAFFGQGTRLTVV.